This T cell receptor beta chain was sequenced in a study of shared clonotypes between healthy human individuals. Naive CD45RA+ and memory CD45RA-negative subsets were split from CD4+ cells. This CDR3 has 14 amino acids. Between the trimmed V and J ends, which lost 7 bases and 6 bases, there was a span of 16 bases. Germline V gene sequence: CDR1 SNHLY, CDR2 FYNNEI. Sorted-subset replicate PCRs used 150 to 200 ng DNA, approximately 33,000 T cell genomes. Clones were sequenced by immunoSEQ multiplex PCR, and TCRdb holds only the in-frame ones, with some missing. The repertoire has approximately 1.5 million clones, approximately 98.5% of them found once; the top ten carry about 0.34%.

The sequence was collected from a man in his thirties or forties in good health. What was sequenced was naive CD4+ T cells sorted from blood. The sample's subset: CD45RA+ positively selected. The chain has TRBV2 and TRBJ2-1; D possibly corresponds to TRBD2 (6 bases). Here the CDR3 DNA reads TGTGCCAGCACTGTCGGGAGTGGTGCCAATGAGCAGTTCTTC. It specifies CASTVGSGANEQFF.